The clone carrying this T cell receptor (beta chain) was observed once. Its antigen is unidentified. This CDR3 is 16 amino acids long. Germline loops: CDR1 SEHNR, CDR2 FQNEAQ (reference sequence). V shed 5 bases and J shed 2 bases, with 16 bases lying between them. This sample stems from a study of cytotoxic CD8 clonotypes in ibrutinib-treated CLL. Study findings and constraints: Sustained-remission and progressing patients had different sampling times.

Genomic DNA in an amount of around 2 micrograms was extracted from cryopreserved PBMCs and used for the preparation of TCR beta libraries. Generated by immunoSEQ multiplex PCR, the TCRdb table keeps only in-frame clones and is missing some. This sample has roughly 250,000 clones, with 70% found just once. This chain connects TRBV7-9 to TRBJ1-3, with D possibly being TRBD1 (5 bases). The source of this sequence is a human donor with chronic lymphocytic leukemia. Source: PBMCs, taken after 24 months of ibrutinib treatment. This CDR3 reads CASSHEGPGAGNTIYF. In nucleotides, the CDR3 is TGTGCCAGCAGCCACGAGGGGCCGGGGGCTGGAAACACCATATATTTT.